Below are 5 T cell receptor beta chains sequenced from a single sample in a study of T cell responses to AZD1222 COVID-19 vaccine. The data were produced by immunoSEQ multiplex PCR, yet TCRdb's version contains in-frame clones alone and is incomplete. Seen here are under 110,000 clones, 90% observed once, and the top ten hold less than 6%. The sequences come from peripheral blood, collected on day 0 of AZD1222 vaccination. The receptors come from an adult in good health.

The rearrangement links TRBV25-1 to TRBJ1-5; D gene unclear. The CDR3 consists of 13 residues. CDR1 MGHDK and CDR2 SYGVNS come from the germline V gene. V lost 2 bases and J lost 4, with 6 bases in between. The CDR3, as DNA: TGTGCCAGCAGTGAAGCGGGGAATCAGCCCCAGCATTTT. It yields the protein CASSEAGNQPQHF.

The V and J genes are TRBV4-2 and TRBJ1-5; D is possibly TRBD1 (5 bases). Trimming cost V 0 bases and J 4 bases, with 10 bases left between them. The V gene's germline CDR1 is LGHNA and CDR2 YNFKEQ. The CDR3 loop spans 15 amino acids. This CDR3 reads CASSQEGAGNQPQHF. In nucleotides, the CDR3 is TGTGCCAGCAGCCAAGAAGGGGCGGGGAATCAGCCCCAGCATTTT.

This sequence joins TRBV11-2 and TRBJ1-2, with TRBD1 identical over 8 bases. V lost 2 bases, J lost 4 bases, and 12 bases stayed unmatched. Germline V gene data show CDR1 as SGHAT and CDR2 as FQNNGV. CDR3 length: 17 amino acids. CDR3 region: CASSLWIRRGRGYGYTF. The DNA for the CDR3 is TGTGCCAGCAGCTTATGGATCCGCAGGGGGCGCGGCTATGGCTACACCTTC.

The chain recombines TRBV27 with TRBJ2-7, with 10 nucleotides matching TRBD2. The germline gives CDR1 MNHEY, CDR2 SMNVEV (reference sequence). CDR3 length equals 18 residues. Trimming took 0 bases from V and 5 from J; bases not matched to a gene: 13. In DNA form, the CDR3 reads TGTGCCAGCAGTTTATCATTCCTTGGGAGCGGGAGGGTCCACGAGCAGTACTTC. Translation gives CASSLSFLGSGRVHEQYF.

This chain joins TRBV27 and TRBJ2-1; a weak D match, TRBD2 (5 bases). CDR1 is MNHEY and CDR2 is SMNVEV in the germline V gene (reference sequence). V was pared by 3 bases and J by 8 bases, with 20 bases between. The CDR3 extends over 16 amino acids. The CDR3 nucleotides are TGTGCCAGCAGTTTGAACGGCGCGGGTCGGGGTTATGAGCAGTTCTTC. This sequence encodes CASSLNGAGRGYEQFF.